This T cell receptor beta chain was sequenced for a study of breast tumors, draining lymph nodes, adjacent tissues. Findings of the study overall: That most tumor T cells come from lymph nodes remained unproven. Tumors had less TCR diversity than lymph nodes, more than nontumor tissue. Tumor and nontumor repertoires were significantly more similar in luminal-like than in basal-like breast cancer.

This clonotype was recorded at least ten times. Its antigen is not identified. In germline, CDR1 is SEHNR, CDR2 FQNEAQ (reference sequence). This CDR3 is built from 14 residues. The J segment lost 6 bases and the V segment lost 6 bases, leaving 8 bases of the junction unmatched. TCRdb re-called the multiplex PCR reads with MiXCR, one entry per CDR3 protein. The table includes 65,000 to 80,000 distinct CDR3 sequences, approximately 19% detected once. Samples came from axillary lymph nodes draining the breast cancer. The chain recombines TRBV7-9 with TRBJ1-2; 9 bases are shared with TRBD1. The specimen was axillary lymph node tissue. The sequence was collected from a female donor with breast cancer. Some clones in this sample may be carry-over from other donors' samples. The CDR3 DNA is TGTGCCAGCAGTCCCGCCCGGGACAGGGATGGCTACACCTTC. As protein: CASSPARDRDGYTF.